These 5 T cell receptor beta chains share one sample of origin, sequenced in a study of early T cells in non-severe SARS-CoV-2 infection. TCRdb recomputed calls from the 5' RACE reads with MiXCR, one row per CDR3 protein. The table shows more than 35,000 distinct CDR3 sequences, with less than 6.5% occurring only once. Sequenced material: whole blood. These receptors all come from an adult who was a healthcare worker with PCR-confirmed SARS-CoV-2 infection or an uninfected control (not recorded which).

The table lists this clonotype with many counts. The rearrangement joins TRBV7-3 to TRBJ2-3; D perhaps matches TRBD2 (7 bases). CDR1 and CDR2 from the germline V gene are SGHTA and FQGTGA. The ends were cut back, 4 bases at V and 1 base at J, with 12 bases in the middle. This CDR3 contains 15 residues. The DNA of the CDR3 is TGTGCCAGCAGCTCGGGGGGCCAGGGCACAGATACGCAGTATTTT. Translating gives CASSSGGQGTDTQYF.

The chain carries TRBV12-5 and TRBJ2-7; the D gene could be TRBD1 or TRBD2 (5 bases each). Germline CDR1 and CDR2: LGHNT and FRNRAP. Trimming stripped 4 bases from V and 7 bases from J, with 8 bases between. CDR3 length: 11 residues. CDR3 sequence reads: CASGWGIEQYF. The DNA of the CDR3 is TGTGCTAGTGGTTGGGGGATAGAGCAGTACTTC.

The chain combines TRBV3-1 with TRBJ2-1; D is undetermined. This CDR3 has 15 residues. Germline V gene sequence: CDR1 LGHDT, CDR2 YNNKEL (reference sequence). Between the trimmed V and J ends, which lost 0 bases and 7 bases, there was a span of 13 bases. In nucleotides, the CDR3 is TGTGCCAGCAGCCAAGAGTCCAGGAGAGGAAATGAGCAGTTCTTC. Its translation is CASSQESRRGNEQFF.

V gene TRBV20-1 combines with J gene TRBJ2-3; TRBD2 is a possible D gene (5 bases). The CDR3 covers 18 residues. Germline V gives CDR1 DFQATT, CDR2 SNEGSKA (reference sequence). V lost 0 bases and J 0 bases, leaving 19 bases between the germline ends. This CDR3 reads CSARDLVASSISTDTQYF. In nucleotides, the CDR3 is TGCAGTGCTAGAGATTTGGTTGCTAGCAGCATAAGCACAGATACGCAGTATTTT.

This clonotype was seen more than once but under ten times. The chain carries TRBV2 and TRBJ1-1; D unresolved. The CDR3 is made up of 12 amino acids. V gave up 5 bases and J gave up 0 bases, with 4 bases separating them. Germline lookup yields CDR1 SNHLY and CDR2 FYNNEI. The CDR3 is CASSPMNTEAFF. The CDR3 coding sequence is TGTGCCAGCAGTCCAATGAACACTGAAGCTTTCTTT.